Given below is one TCR beta chain in context. These data come from a study of CD8+CD57+ T cells in acquired aplastic anemia. For the study at large: DNA from sorted CD4+ and CD8+ cells averaged about 3.2 ug. CD4+ reads averaged about 10.8 million in healthy donors.

The use of genomic DNA as template underpinned the TCR beta VDJ and CDR3 profiling. TCRdb redid the calling of the reads with MiXCR, one entry per CDR3 protein. The sample carries about 170,000 distinct CDR3 sequences, around 60% recorded once. Sequencing was performed on sorted CD4+, CD8+, or CD8+CD57+ T cells (not recorded which) from PBMCs. The clonotype was recovered from a human donor in good health.

CDR3 amino acids: CASSSLPGSGNTIYF. As DNA, the CDR3 is TGTGCCAGCAGCTCCCTCCCCGGCTCTGGAAACACCATATATTTT. The J gene is TRBJ1-3, the V gene TRBV7-6; no clear D gene. V gave up 4 bases and J gave up 0 bases, with 10 bases separating them. Germline CDR1 SGHVS, CDR2 FNYEAQ. The CDR3 extends over 15 amino acids.